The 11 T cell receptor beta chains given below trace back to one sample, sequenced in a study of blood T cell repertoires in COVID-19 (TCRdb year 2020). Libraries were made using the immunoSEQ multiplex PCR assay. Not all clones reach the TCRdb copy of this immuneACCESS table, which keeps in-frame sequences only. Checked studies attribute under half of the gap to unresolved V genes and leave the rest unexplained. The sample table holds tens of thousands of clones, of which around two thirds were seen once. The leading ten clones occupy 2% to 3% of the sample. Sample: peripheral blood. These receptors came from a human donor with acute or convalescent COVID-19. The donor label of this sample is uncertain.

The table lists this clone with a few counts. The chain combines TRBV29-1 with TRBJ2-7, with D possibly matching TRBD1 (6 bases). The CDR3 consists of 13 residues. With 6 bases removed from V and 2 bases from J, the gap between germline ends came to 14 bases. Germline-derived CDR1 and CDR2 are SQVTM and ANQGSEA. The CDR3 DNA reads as TGCAGCGTGAAGGGGGTTTTCCCCTACGAGCAGTACTTC. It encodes CSVKGVFPYEQYF.

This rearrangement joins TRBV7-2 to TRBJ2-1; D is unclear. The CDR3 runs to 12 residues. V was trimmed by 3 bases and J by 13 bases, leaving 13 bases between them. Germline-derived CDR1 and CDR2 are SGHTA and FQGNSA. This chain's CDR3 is CASSLVVQLQFF. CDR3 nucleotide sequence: TGTGCCAGCAGCTTGGTCGTACAGCTCCAGTTCTTC.

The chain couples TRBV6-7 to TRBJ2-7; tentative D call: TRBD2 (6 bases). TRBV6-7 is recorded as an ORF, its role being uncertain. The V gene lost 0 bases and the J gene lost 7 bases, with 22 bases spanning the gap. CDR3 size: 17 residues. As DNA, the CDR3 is TGTGCCAGCAGTTACTCGAAGGGGCGGGAACTACGAGGGGAGCAGTACTTC. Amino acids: CASSYSKGRELRGEQYF.

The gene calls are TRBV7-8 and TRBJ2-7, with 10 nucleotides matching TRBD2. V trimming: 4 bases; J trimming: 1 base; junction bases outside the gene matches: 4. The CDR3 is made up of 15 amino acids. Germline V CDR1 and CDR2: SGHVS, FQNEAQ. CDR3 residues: CASSSSGRGSYEQYF. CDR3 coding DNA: TGTGCCAGCAGCTCGAGCGGGAGGGGGTCCTACGAGCAGTACTTC. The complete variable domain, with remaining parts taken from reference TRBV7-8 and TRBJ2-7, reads GAGVSQSPRYKVAKRGQDVALRCDPISGHVSLFWYQQALGQGPEFLTYFQNEAQLDKSGLPSDRFFAERPEGSVSTLKIQRTQQEDSAVYLCASSSSGRGSYEQYFGPGTRLTVT.

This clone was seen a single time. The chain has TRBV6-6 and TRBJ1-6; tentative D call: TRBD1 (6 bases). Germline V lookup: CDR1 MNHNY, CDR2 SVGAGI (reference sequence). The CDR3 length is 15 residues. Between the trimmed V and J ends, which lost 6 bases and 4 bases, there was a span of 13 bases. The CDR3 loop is CASRQKGGYNSPLHF. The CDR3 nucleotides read TGTGCCAGCAGACAGAAAGGGGGTTATAATTCACCCCTCCACTTT.

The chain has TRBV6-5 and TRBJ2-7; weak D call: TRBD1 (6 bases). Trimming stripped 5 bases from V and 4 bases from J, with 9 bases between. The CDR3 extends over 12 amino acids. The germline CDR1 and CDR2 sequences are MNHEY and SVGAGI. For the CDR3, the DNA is TGTGCCAGCAGTAAACAGGGTTACGAGCAGTACGTC. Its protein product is CASSKQGYEQYV.

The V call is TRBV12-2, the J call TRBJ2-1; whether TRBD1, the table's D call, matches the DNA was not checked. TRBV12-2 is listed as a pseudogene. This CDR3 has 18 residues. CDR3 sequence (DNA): TGTGCAAGTCGCCTTAATAGGGACAGCCGACTGTCCTACAATGAGCAGTTCTTC. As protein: CASRLNRDSRLSYNEQFF.

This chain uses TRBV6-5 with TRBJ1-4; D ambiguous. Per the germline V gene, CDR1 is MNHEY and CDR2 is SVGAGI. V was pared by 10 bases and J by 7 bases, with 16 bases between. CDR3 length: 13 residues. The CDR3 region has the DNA TGTGCCACCGGGGAGCGGGTAATTGAAAAACTGTTTTTT. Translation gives CATGERVIEKLFF.

The CDR3 region has the DNA TGTGCCACCAGTCAAAAGGGGGCGAACACTGAAGCTTTCTTT. Translating it yields CATSQKGANTEAFF. The chain uses TRBV24-1 and TRBJ1-1, with 7 bases identical to TRBD1. The CDR3 is made up of 14 amino acids. Germline trimming cut 6 bases from V and 1 base from J; bases unmatched to any gene: 4. Germline CDR1 and CDR2: KGHDR and SFDVKD.

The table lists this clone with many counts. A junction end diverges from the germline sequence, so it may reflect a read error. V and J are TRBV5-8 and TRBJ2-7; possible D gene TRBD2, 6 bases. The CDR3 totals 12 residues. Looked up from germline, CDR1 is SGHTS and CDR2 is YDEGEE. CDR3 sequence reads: CASRLGGYEQYF. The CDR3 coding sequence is TGTGCCAGCAGGTTGGGAGGATACGAGCAGTACTTC.

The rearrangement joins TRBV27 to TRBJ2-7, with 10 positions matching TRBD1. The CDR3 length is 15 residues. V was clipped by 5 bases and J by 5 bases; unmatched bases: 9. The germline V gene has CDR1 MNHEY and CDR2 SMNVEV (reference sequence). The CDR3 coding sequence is TGTGCCAGCAGTCCGATCGGGACAGGGGATGACGAGCAGTACTTC. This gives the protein CASSPIGTGDDEQYF.